Below, 25 T cell receptor beta chains from the same sample are listed, as sequenced in a study of blood T cell repertoires in COVID-19. Sequencing used immunoSEQ multiplex PCR; TCRdb keeps in-frame clones, though not all of them. The data contain about 230,000 clones, roughly 90% of them singletons. The sample taken for sequencing was PBMCs or T cells enriched from blood (not recorded which). The origin of the receptors is a woman in her twenties or thirties with acute COVID-19.

This sequence joins TRBV5-1 and TRBJ2-7; a possible D gene is TRBD1 (5 bases). The length of the CDR3 is 16 residues. The V gene lost 4 bases and the J gene lost 1 base, with 18 bases spanning the gap. Germline CDR1 reads SGHRS; CDR2 reads YFSETQ. The chain's CDR3 is CASSPEPDTSSYEQYF. The CDR3 nucleotides are TGCGCCAGCAGCCCGGAACCGGACACCTCTTCCTACGAGCAGTACTTC.

In its sample, this clone was seen a few times. This chain connects TRBV2 to TRBJ1-1; no reliable D call. The CDR3 loop spans 15 amino acids. Trimming took off 1 base at V and 1 base at J, with 10 bases between the two ends. Germline loops: CDR1 SNHLY, CDR2 FYNNEI. CDR3 sequence reads: CASSEVGGKNTEAFF. In DNA, the CDR3 is TGTGCCAGCAGTGAAGTAGGAGGGAAGAACACTGAAGCTTTCTTT.

In the case of this clone: This same CDR3 is encoded by further DNA sequences in the sample. The rearrangement links TRBV15 to TRBJ1-3, with TRBD1 as a possible D gene (6 bases). The CDR3 consists of 15 residues. The V and J ends lost 0 bases and 3 bases respectively, with 9 bases between them. The germline CDR1 and CDR2 sequences are LNHNV and YYDKDF (reference sequence). The CDR3 nucleotides read TGTGCCACCAGCAGAGATAGGGACATTGGAAACACCATATATTTT. Its protein product is CATSRDRDIGNTIYF.

This sequence joins TRBV4-3 and TRBJ1-2; no definite D call. V was shortened by 3 bases and J by 2 bases, with 16 bases between the two germline ends. This CDR3 spans 16 amino acids. Germline V lookup: CDR1 LGHNA, CDR2 YSLEER. DNA of the CDR3: TGCGCCAGCAGCCAGGCCCATGGACTTACCAACTATGGCTACACCTTC. It specifies CASSQAHGLTNYGYTF.

The CDR3 region has the DNA TGTGCCACCGGTCCAGGGGGCCAAATTAGCAATCAGCCCCAGCATTTT. It specifies CATGPGGQISNQPQHF. V and J are TRBV24-1 and TRBJ1-5, with 8 bases that match TRBD1. The junction had 9 bases not matched to a gene; V was cut back by 9 bases and J by 0 bases. The CDR3 spans 16 residues. Germline loops: CDR1 KGHDR, CDR2 SFDVKD.

The chain couples TRBV30 to TRBJ2-1; 9 bases are a match to TRBD2. The length of the CDR3 is 18 residues. CDR1 GTSNPN and CDR2 SVGIG come from the germline V gene (reference sequence). V lost 0 bases, J lost 8 bases, and 17 bases stayed unmatched. The CDR3 sequence: CAWSVPRGLATYVDEQFF. The CDR3 DNA follows: TGTGCCTGGAGTGTACCTCGGGGACTAGCCACCTATGTAGATGAGCAGTTCTTC.

The chain is built from TRBV5-3 and TRBJ2-6, with D perhaps matching TRBD1 (5 bases). TRBV5-3 is given ORF status, its function remaining uncertain. V was trimmed by 1 base and J by 0 bases, leaving 11 bases between them. This CDR3 is built from 17 residues. For the CDR3, the DNA is TGTGCCAGAAGCTTGAGACAGCCTCTCTCTGGGGCCAACGTCCTGACTTTC. Translating gives CARSLRQPLSGANVLTF.

This sequence joins TRBV7-2 and TRBJ2-3; a possible D gene is TRBD2 (5 bases). Germline-derived CDR1 and CDR2 are SGHTA and FQGNSA. The germline V and J ends were trimmed by 1 base and 4 bases, with 15 bases remaining between them. The CDR3 runs 16 residues. CDR3 sequence: CASSLGPPDSADTQYF. The CDR3 nucleotides read TGTGCCAGCAGCTTAGGGCCACCCGATAGCGCAGATACGCAGTATTTT.

This chain connects TRBV30 to TRBJ2-3; the D gene is possibly TRBD1 (5 bases). Trimming shortened V by 6 bases and J by 3 bases, and 13 bases separated the two germline ends. The CDR3 runs 13 residues. Germline V gene sequence: CDR1 GTSNPN, CDR2 SVGIG (reference sequence). The CDR3 nucleotides are TGTGCCTGCGCCCAGGGTCGAACAGATACGCAGTATTTT. The encoded protein is CACAQGRTDTQYF. The full variable domain, completed using reference TRBV30 and TRBJ2-3, is SQTIHQWPATLVQPVGSPLSLECTVEGTSNPNLYWYRQAAGRGLQLLFYSVGIGQISSEVPQNLSASRPQDRQFILSSKKLLLSDSGFYLCACAQGRTDTQYFGPGTRLTVL.

The V gene is TRBV4-1, the J gene TRBJ1-2; D perhaps matches TRBD1 (5 bases). V lost 3 bases to trimming and J lost 6 bases, with 14 bases between them. This CDR3 comprises 14 residues. Germline V CDR1 and CDR2: MGHRA, YSYEKL. This chain's CDR3 is CASSHPRDSDGYTF. In DNA, the CDR3 is TGCGCCAGCAGCCACCCTCGGGACTCGGATGGCTACACCTTC.

The chain is built from TRBV11-2 and TRBJ1-4; 7 bases agree with TRBD1. J lost 4 bases, V lost 5 bases, and 7 bases had no gene match. The CDR3 contains 15 residues. The germline V gene has CDR1 SGHAT and CDR2 FQNNGV. The CDR3 reads CASSQRGTVNEKLFF. In nucleotides, the CDR3 is TGTGCCAGCAGCCAACGGGGGACAGTTAATGAAAAACTGTTTTTT. Combining the CDR3 with reference TRBV11-2 and TRBJ1-4 gives the whole variable domain EAGVAQSPRYKIIEKRQSVAFWCNPISGHATLYWYQQILGQGPKLLIQFQNNGVVDDSQLPKDRFSAERLKGVDSTLKIQPAKLEDSAVYLCASSQRGTVNEKLFFGSGTQLSVL.

This rearrangement joins TRBV5-1 to TRBJ1-3; TRBD1 matches 7 bases. V lost 0 bases, J lost 0 bases, and 6 bases stayed unmatched. The germline V gene has CDR1 SGHRS and CDR2 YFSETQ. CDR3 length equals 17 residues. DNA for the CDR3: TGCGCCAGCAGCTTGGCCGCGGGACAGACCTCTGGAAACACCATATATTTT. It translates to CASSLAAGQTSGNTIYF.

The CDR3 is CASSQNRGTGDQPQHF. In DNA, the CDR3 is TGTGCCAGCAGCCAGAACAGGGGAACCGGTGATCAGCCCCAGCATTTT. The gene calls are TRBV3-1 (or the pseudogene TRBV3-2) and TRBJ1-5; TRBD1 matches 7 bases. Trimming cost V 3 bases and J 5 bases; bases outside gene matches: 10. CDR1 and CDR2 from the germline V gene are LGHDT and YNNKEL (reference sequence). CDR3 length equals 16 residues.

The V call is TRBV24-1, the J call TRBJ1-5; D gene uncertain. This CDR3 contains 16 residues. Deletions cut 3 bases from V and 10 bases from J, with 21 bases between. Germline CDR1 and CDR2: KGHDR and SFDVKD. CDR3 residues: CATSDPGSSQSFPQHF. CDR3 in DNA: TGTGCCACCAGTGATCCCGGGTCCTCCCAATCGTTTCCCCAGCATTTT.

The chain combines TRBV11-2 with TRBJ1-4, with no clear D. Trimming took 1 base from V and 8 from J, leaving 11 bases between them. CDR3 length equals 14 residues. Germline V CDR1 and CDR2: SGHAT, FQNNGV. The CDR3 spells CASSLVGPIEKLFF. Here the CDR3 DNA reads TGTGCCAGCAGCTTAGTGGGCCCCATCGAAAAACTGTTTTTT.

The chain employs TRBV5-4 and TRBJ1-2, with TRBD1 as a possible D gene (6 bases). The length of the CDR3 is 15 residues. Trimming left V 5 bases short and J 2 bases short, with 16 bases between. Per the germline V gene, CDR1 is SGHNT and CDR2 is YYREEE (reference sequence). CDR3 protein: CASSLNRQVNYGYTF. In DNA form, the CDR3 reads TGTGCCAGCAGTTTGAACCGACAGGTCAACTATGGCTACACCTTC.

The chain carries TRBV24-1 and TRBJ2-2, with 11 bases lining up with TRBD1. J gave up 6 bases and V 2 bases, and 7 bases lay outside the gene matches. Germline V CDR1 and CDR2: KGHDR, SFDVKD. The CDR3 sequence is 17 residues long. CDR3 amino acids: CATSDYRDRGSSGELFF. The CDR3 DNA is TGTGCCACCAGTGATTACCGGGACAGGGGGTCATCCGGGGAGCTGTTTTTT.

This clone occurred once. The chain links TRBV2 to TRBJ1-4, with 7 bases matching TRBD1. The CDR3 is 15 residues long. Trimming at V came to 7 bases and at J to 5 bases, leaving 10 bases not matched to a gene. Per the germline V gene, CDR1 is SNHLY and CDR2 is FYNNEI. The CDR3 coding sequence is TGTGCCAGCAATGGAGCTGGGGACAGCAATGAAAAACTGTTTTTT. Protein product: CASNGAGDSNEKLFF.

V is TRBV6-1 and J is TRBJ2-7; TRBD2 is a possible D gene (6 bases). The V and J ends lost 1 base and 9 bases respectively, with 13 bases between them. The CDR3 is made up of 13 amino acids. From germline, CDR1 is MNHNS and CDR2 SASEGT. The CDR3 reads CASSEGGDSRQYF. Here the CDR3 DNA reads TGTGCCAGCAGTGAAGGGGGGGACTCAAGGCAGTACTTC.

The chain combines TRBV7-8 with TRBJ1-2; 8 positions agree with TRBD1. CDR3 size: 15 residues. Losses at the gene ends were 5 bases for V and 4 bases for J; bases not matched to a gene: 9. Germline loops: CDR1 SGHVS, CDR2 FQNEAQ. The CDR3 nucleotides are TGTGCCAGCAGCCGAGGACAGGGCCTCTCCTATGGCTACACCTTC. As protein: CASSRGQGLSYGYTF.

The V gene is TRBV2, the J gene TRBJ2-6; D gene uncertain. V lost 7 bases, J lost 0 bases, and 13 bases lay in between. CDR3 length: 16 amino acids. Germline CDR1 SNHLY, CDR2 FYNNEI. The CDR3 DNA sequence: TGTGCCAGCATGAGACTTTCGAGCTCTGGGGCCAACGTCCTGACTTTC. This translates into CASMRLSSSGANVLTF.

V is TRBV7-8 and J is TRBJ2-5; 8 bases align to TRBD2. This CDR3 comprises 18 residues. CDR1 is SGHVS and CDR2 is FQNEAQ in the germline V gene. Losses at the gene ends were 5 bases for V and 0 bases for J; bases not matched to a gene: 14. Here the CDR3 reads CASSLGKLAGYYQETQYF. CDR3 sequence (DNA): TGTGCCAGCAGCCTAGGGAAGTTAGCGGGGTATTACCAAGAGACCCAGTACTTC.

The V gene is TRBV30, the J gene TRBJ2-2, with 11 nucleotides matching TRBD1. Germline lookup yields CDR1 GTSNPN and CDR2 SVGIG (reference sequence). The CDR3 runs to 16 residues. V dropped 5 bases and J dropped 5; count of bases not matched to a gene: 10. The CDR3 DNA follows: TGTGCCTGGGGTCGCCCGGGACAGGGGGGGACCGGGGAGCTGTTTTTT. Its protein is CAWGRPGQGGTGELFF.

The rearrangement links TRBV6-5 to TRBJ1-2, with 8 bases aligning to TRBD1. The junction had 8 bases not matched to a gene; V was cut back by 6 bases and J by 8 bases. CDR1 MNHEY and CDR2 SVGAGI come from the germline V gene. The CDR3 extends over 13 amino acids. The CDR3 loop is CASSSIGQGGYTF. The DNA for the CDR3 is TGTGCCAGCAGCTCTATCGGACAGGGAGGCTACACCTTC.

J is TRBJ2-7 and V is TRBV25-1; TRBD2 might be the D (6 bases). Trimming removed 2 bases from V and 4 bases from J, with 18 bases in between. This CDR3 comprises 16 residues. Germline values: CDR1 MGHDK, CDR2 SYGVNS. The CDR3: CASSESFGSRPYEQYF. DNA of the CDR3: TGTGCCAGCAGTGAAAGCTTCGGGAGTAGACCTTACGAGCAGTACTTC.